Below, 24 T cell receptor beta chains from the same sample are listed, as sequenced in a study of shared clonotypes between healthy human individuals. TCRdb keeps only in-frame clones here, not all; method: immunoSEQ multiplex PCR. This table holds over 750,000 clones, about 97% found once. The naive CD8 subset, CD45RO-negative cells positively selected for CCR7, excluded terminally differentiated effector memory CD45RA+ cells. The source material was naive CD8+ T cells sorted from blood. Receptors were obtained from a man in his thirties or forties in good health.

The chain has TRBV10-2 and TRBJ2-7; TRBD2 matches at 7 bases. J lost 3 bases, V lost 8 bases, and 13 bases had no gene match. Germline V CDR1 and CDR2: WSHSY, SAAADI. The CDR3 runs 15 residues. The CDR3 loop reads CASRGGSGSFYEQYF. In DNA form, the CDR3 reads TGCGCCAGCCGGGGAGGGAGTGGGAGTTTCTACGAGCAGTACTTC.

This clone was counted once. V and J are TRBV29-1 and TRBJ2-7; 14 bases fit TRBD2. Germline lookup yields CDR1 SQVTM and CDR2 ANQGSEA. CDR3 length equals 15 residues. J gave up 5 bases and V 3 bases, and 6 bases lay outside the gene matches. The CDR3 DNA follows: TGCAGCGTTGATGGGGGACTAGCGGGAGATAACGAGCAGTACTTC. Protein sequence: CSVDGGLAGDNEQYF.

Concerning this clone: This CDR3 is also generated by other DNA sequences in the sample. The CDR3, as DNA: TGTGCCAGCAGCTTTGGTAGCGGTACCTACGAGCAGTACTTC. Residues: CASSFGSGTYEQYF. The rearrangement links TRBV5-6 to TRBJ2-7; weak D call: TRBD2 (6 bases). Trimming stripped 2 bases from V and 2 bases from J, with 11 bases between. Germline V gives CDR1 SGHDT, CDR2 YYEEEE. The CDR3 contains 14 residues.

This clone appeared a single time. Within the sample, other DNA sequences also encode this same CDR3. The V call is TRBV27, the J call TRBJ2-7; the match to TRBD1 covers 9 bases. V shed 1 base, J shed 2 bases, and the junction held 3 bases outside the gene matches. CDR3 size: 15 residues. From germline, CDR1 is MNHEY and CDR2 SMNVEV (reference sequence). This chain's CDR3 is CASSLLGDRAYEQYF. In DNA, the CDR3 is TGTGCCAGCAGTTTATTAGGGGACAGGGCCTACGAGCAGTACTTC.

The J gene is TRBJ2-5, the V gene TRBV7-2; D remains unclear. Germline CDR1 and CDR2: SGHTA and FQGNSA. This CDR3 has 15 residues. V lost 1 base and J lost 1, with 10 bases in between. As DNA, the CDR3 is TGTGCCAGCAGCTTAGTGGTCGGCGGCCAAGAGACCCAGTACTTC. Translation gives CASSLVVGGQETQYF.

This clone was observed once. As DNA, the CDR3 is TGTGCCAGCAGTTATGATCAGGTGTTGGGTCAGCCCCAGCATTTT. Protein sequence: CASSYDQVLGQPQHF. The rearrangement links TRBV28 to TRBJ1-5; D not resolved. V was shortened by 4 bases and J by 6 bases, with 16 bases between the two germline ends. This CDR3 comprises 15 residues. CDR1 is MDHEN and CDR2 is SYDVKM in the germline V gene.

For the CDR3, the DNA is TGTGCCAGCAGCTTGGGGGACATACCGCAGTATTTT. Translated: CASSLGDIPQYF. This chain joins TRBV7-6 and TRBJ2-3; tentatively, D is TRBD1 (6 bases). V was pared by 3 bases and J by 10 bases, with 11 bases between. The CDR3 consists of 12 residues. The germline gives CDR1 SGHVS, CDR2 FNYEAQ.

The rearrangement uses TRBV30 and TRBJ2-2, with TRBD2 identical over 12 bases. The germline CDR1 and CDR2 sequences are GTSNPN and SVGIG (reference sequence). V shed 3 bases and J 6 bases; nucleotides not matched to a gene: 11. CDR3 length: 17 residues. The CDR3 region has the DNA TGTGCCTGGAGCGGCTTAAGACTAGCGGGAGATTCCGGGGAGCTGTTTTTT. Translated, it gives CAWSGLRLAGDSGELFF.

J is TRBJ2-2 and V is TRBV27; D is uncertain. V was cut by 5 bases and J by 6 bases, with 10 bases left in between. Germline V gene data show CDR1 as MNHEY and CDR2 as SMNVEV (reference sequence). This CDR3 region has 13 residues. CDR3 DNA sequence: TGTGCCAGCAGTCTTGACCAACCCGGGGAGCTGTTTTTT. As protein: CASSLDQPGELFF.

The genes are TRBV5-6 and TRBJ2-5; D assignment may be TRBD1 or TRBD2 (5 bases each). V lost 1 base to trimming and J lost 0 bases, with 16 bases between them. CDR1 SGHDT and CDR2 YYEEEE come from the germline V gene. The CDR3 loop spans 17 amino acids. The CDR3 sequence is CASSLSFPGTDQETQYF. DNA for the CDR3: TGTGCCAGCAGCTTGTCTTTTCCGGGGACGGACCAAGAGACCCAGTACTTC. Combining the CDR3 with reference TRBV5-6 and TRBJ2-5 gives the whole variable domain DAGVTQSPTHLIKTRGQQVTLRCSPKSGHDTVSWYQQALGQGPQFIFQYYEEEERQRGNFPDRFSGHQFPNYSSELNVNALLLGDSALYLCASSLSFPGTDQETQYFGPGTRLLVL.

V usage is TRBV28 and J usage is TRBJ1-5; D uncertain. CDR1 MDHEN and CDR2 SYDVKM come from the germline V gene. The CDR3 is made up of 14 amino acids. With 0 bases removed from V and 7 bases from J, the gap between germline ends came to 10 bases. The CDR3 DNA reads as TGTGCCAGCAGTTTATGGGCAGCTGGGCAGCCCCAGCATTTT. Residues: CASSLWAAGQPQHF. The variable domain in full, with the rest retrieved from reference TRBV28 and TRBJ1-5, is DVKVTQSSRYLVKRTGEKVFLECVQDMDHENMFWYRQDPGLGLRLIYFSYDVKMKEKGDIPEGYSVSREKKERFSLILESASTNQTSMYLCASSLWAAGQPQHFGDGTRLSIL.

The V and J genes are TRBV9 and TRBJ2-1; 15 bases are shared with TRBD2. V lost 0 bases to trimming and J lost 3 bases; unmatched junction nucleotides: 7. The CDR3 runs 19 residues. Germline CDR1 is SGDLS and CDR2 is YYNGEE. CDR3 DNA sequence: TGTGCCAGCAGCGTAGAACCCGGACTAGCGGGAGGGTTCTACAATGAGCAGTTCTTC. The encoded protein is CASSVEPGLAGGFYNEQFF.

The CDR3 reads CASSTRQEQFF. DNA for the CDR3: TGTGCCAGCAGTACCCGGCAGGAGCAGTTCTTC. The chain links TRBV7-9 to TRBJ2-1, with D unresolved. This CDR3 comprises 11 residues. Trimming left V 6 bases short and J 10 bases short, with 10 bases between. The germline gives CDR1 SEHNR, CDR2 FQNEAQ (reference sequence).

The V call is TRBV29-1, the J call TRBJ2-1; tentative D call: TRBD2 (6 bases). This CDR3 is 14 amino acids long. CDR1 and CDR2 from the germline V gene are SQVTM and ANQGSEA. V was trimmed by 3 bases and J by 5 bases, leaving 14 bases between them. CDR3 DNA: TGCAGCGTTGAGGGAGGCTACGATGACAATGAGCAGTTCTTC. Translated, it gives CSVEGGYDDNEQFF.

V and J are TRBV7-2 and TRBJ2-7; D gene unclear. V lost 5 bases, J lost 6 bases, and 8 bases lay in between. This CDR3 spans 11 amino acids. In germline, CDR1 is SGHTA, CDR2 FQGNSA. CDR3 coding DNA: TGTGCCAGCAGCCGTCTCAGCGAGCAGTACTTC. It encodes CASSRLSEQYF.

CDR3 protein: CASSPEGPGRDEQFF. The CDR3 DNA reads as TGTGCCAGCAGCCCCGAAGGACCTGGGAGGGATGAGCAGTTCTTC. The chain carries TRBV7-8 and TRBJ2-1; TRBD2 agrees at 7 bases. The CDR3 loop spans 15 amino acids. The V segment lost 5 bases and the J segment 8 bases; nucleotides outside the gene matches: 12. The V gene's germline CDR1 is SGHVS and CDR2 FQNEAQ.

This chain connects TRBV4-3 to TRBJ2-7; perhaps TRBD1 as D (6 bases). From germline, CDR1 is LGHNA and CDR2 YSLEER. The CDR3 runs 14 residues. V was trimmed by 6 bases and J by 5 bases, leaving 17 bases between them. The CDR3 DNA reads TGCGCCAGCAGTCAGGACAGTCCCTACGACGAGCAGTACTTC. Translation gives CASSQDSPYDEQYF.

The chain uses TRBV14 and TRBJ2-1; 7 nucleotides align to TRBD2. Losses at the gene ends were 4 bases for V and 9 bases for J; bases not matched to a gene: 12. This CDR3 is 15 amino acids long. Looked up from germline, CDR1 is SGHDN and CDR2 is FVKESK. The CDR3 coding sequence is TGTGCCAGCAGCCCACGGCTGGCGGGAGTGGGTGAGCAGTTCTTC. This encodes CASSPRLAGVGEQFF.

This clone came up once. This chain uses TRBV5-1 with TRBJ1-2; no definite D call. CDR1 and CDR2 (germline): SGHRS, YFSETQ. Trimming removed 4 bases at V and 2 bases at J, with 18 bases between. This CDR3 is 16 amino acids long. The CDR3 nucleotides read TGCGCCAGCAGCATAATGGAAGGCACGGCAAACTATGGCTACACCTTC. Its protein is CASSIMEGTANYGYTF.

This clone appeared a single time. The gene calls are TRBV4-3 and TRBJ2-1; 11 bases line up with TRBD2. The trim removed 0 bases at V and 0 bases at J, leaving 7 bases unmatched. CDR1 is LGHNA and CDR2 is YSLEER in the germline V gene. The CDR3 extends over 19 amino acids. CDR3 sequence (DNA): TGCGCCAGCAGCCAAGAACTAGCGGGAGCCCTCAGCTCCTACAATGAGCAGTTCTTC. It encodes CASSQELAGALSSYNEQFF.

The CDR3 here is CASSLAPNTEAFF. The CDR3 DNA sequence: TGTGCCAGCAGCTTAGCCCCGAACACTGAAGCTTTCTTT. The V gene is TRBV7-9, the J gene TRBJ1-1; D gene ambiguous. Germline CDR1 reads SEHNR; CDR2 reads FQNEAQ (reference sequence). The CDR3 sequence is 13 residues long. Deletions cut 0 bases from V and 1 base from J, with 3 bases between.

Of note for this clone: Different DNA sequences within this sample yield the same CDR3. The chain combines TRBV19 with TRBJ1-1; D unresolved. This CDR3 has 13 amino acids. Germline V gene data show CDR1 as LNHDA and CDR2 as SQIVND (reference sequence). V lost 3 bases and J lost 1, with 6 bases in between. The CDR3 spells CASSISRNTEAFF. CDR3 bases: TGTGCCAGTAGTATCTCGAGGAACACTGAAGCTTTCTTT.

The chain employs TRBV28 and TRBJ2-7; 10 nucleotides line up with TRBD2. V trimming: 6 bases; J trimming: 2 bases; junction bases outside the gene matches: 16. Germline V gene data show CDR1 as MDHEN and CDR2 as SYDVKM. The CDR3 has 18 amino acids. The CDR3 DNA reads TGTGCCAGCAGAACGATCGCCATCGGGACTAGCGTTCCCTACGAGCAGTACTTC. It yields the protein CASRTIAIGTSVPYEQYF.

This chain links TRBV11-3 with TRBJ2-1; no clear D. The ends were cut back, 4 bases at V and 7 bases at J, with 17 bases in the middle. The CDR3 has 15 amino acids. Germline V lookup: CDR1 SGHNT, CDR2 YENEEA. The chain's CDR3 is CASSSYSRAQNEQFF. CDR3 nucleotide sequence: TGTGCCAGCAGCTCCTACTCCCGGGCCCAGAATGAGCAGTTCTTC.